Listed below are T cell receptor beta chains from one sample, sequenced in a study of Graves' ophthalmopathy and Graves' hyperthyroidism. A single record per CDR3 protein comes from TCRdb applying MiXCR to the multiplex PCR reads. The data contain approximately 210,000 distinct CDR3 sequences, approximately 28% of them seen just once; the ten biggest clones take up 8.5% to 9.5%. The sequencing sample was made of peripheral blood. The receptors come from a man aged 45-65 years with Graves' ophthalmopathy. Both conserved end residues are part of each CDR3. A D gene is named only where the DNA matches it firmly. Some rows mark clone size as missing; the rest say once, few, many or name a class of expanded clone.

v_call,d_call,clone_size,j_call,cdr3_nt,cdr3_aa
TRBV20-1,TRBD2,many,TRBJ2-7,TGCAGTGCTACCTCTAGCGGGAGGCCCTACGAGCAGTACTTC,CSATSSGRPYEQYF
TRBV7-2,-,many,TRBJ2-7,TGTGCCAGCAGGAGACAGGGCGGGAGCGAGCAGTACTTC,CASRRQGGSEQYF
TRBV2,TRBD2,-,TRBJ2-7,TGTGCCAGTACTTTAGCGGGCTTCCACGAGCAGTACTTC,CASTLAGFHEQYF
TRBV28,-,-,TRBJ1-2,TGTGCCAGCAGACCACAGAGAAACTATGGCTACACCTTC,CASRPQRNYGYTF
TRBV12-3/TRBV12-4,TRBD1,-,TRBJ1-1,TGTGCCAGCACCCGACAGGGGGTAGGGAACACTGAAGCTTTCTTT,CASTRQGVGNTEAFF
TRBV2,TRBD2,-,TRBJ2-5,TGTGCCAGCAGTGAAATTAGGGGACGCGGGGGGACCCAGTACTTC,CASSEIRGRGGTQYF
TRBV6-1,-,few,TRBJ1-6,TGTGCCAGCCTCAACCAGGGCTACTCCTATAATTCACCCCTCCACTTT,CASLNQGYSYNSPLHF
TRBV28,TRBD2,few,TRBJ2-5,TGTGCCAGCAGTCCGACCCGACTAGCGGGAGACCAAGAGACCCAGTACTTC,CASSPTRLAGDQETQYF
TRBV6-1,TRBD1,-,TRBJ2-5,TGTGCCAGCAGTATGTCTGCGACAGGGGTTGAGACCCAGTACTTC,CASSMSATGVETQYF
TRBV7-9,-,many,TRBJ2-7,TGTGCCAGCAGCTCGGACAGAAGCTCCTACGAGCAGTACTTC,CASSSDRSSYEQYF
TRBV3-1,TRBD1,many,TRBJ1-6,TGTGCCAGCAGCCTCACAGGGGTCAATTCACCCCTCCACTTT,CASSLTGVNSPLHF
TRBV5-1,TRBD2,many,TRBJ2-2,TGCGCCAGCAGCTTGACTAGCGGGACGAACACCGGGGAGCTGTTTTTT,CASSLTSGTNTGELFF
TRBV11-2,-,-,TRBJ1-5,TGTGCCAGCAGCTCGGAATACAGGGATAGTCAGCCCCAGCATTTT,CASSSEYRDSQPQHF
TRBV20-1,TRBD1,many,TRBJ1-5,TGCAGTGCCACGACAGGGGGTCAGCCCCAGCATTTT,CSATTGGQPQHF
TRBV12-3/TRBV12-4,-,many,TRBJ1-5,TGTGCCAGCAGTTTAGAGGAGCGCAATCAGCCCCAGCATTTT,CASSLEERNQPQHF